This T cell receptor (beta chain) was sequenced in a study of PD-L1 blockade in urothelial cancer listed by TCRdb under 2017. Notes on the research overall: All patients started therapy around 2014 and received atezolizumab 1,200 mg intravenously every 3 weeks. About 90% of the 29 patients were males with bladder-origin urothelial cancer, and about 60% of the 29 reported a prior smoking history. An ECOG performance status of 0 or 1 was recorded for the patients, and 0 to 3 prior chemotherapy regimens had been received by the patients. Blood samples were analyzed at two time points: 3 weeks after treatment start (second dose) and 6 weeks after treatment start. Blood samples yielded a median of roughly 150,000 T cells and roughly 80,000 unique TCRs, with median clonality 0.080. An exploratory multi-omic analysis was conducted of the somatic, immune and clinical correlates of response to PD-L1 blockade with atezolizumab in urothelial cancer. TCR sequencing covered pretreatment tumor samples and matched, serially collected peripheral blood taken before and after atezolizumab treatment. Durable clinical benefit was defined as a progression-free survival longer than 6 months, and TCR features were additionally tested against progression-free survival and overall survival. In the same patients, pretreatment tumors underwent whole exome sequencing and RNA sequencing in addition to TCR sequencing. Under ten patients achieved durable clinical benefit and approximately 19 did not. Pretreatment blood TCR-seq was available for fewer than 30 patients, at least one posttreatment blood collection was obtained for 25 or so patients, and tumor TCR-seq was available for 25 or so patients.

Synthetic TCR analog templates were spiked into each PCR to estimate absolute template abundance from read counts. The immunoSEQ assay used bias-controlled V and J gene primers to amplify TCRbeta CDR3 regions from genomic DNA. Rearranged TCRbeta segments were sequenced at approximately 20X coverage. The published analysis was carried out like this. Sequencing errors were corrected by clustering and CDR3s were annotated against IMGT to assign V, D and J genes. Only productive TCRbeta rearrangements were used in downstream analyses, excluding out-of-frame or stop-codon sequences. Clonality was computed as one minus Shannon entropy normalized by the log of the number of unique productive sequences. Clones differing between time points or between blood and tumor were identified by Fisher's exact test with Benjamini-Hochberg correction at adjusted p below 0.01. In TCRdb, the immuneACCESS table is reduced to in-frame sequences with V and J assigned. These tables do not hold every clone; where another copy was compared, an unresolved V gene accounts for under half, and the others remain unexplained. The DNA was the basis for D and trimming; V, J and clone size are from that table. Across this sample there are about 50,000 clones, with approximately 88% seen only once. Around 15% of the sample goes to the ten largest clones.

The sample's time point label is to be understood as: pretreatment peripheral blood. The cohort comprised roughly 30 patients with locally advanced or metastatic urothelial carcinoma treated at Memorial Sloan Kettering on a trial protocol. Peripheral blood mononuclear cells were collected pretreatment and during treatment, with between 1 and 8 total time points per patient. The Qiagen DNeasy Blood extraction kit was used to purify genomic DNA from total PBMCs and tumor samples. PBMCs were collected pretreatment and during treatment, and were isolated and stored as previously described. On this clone itself: It lacks a known antigen. Base qualities are not recorded, but no much larger clone differs from it by a single base.

Points the paper makes about the study in general: Greater expansion of tumor-associated TCR clones in peripheral blood 3 weeks after the start of treatment was observed in patients with durable benefit (n ≈ 22, p = 0.022). Because of the small sample size (n ≈ 28) and the many exploratory analyses performed, the results are intended to be regarded as hypothesis-generating. Improved progression-free and overall survival was associated with having pretreatment peripheral blood TCR clonality below the median.

This receptor was identified in a woman aged 60-70 years with urothelial cancer. The sequencing here drew on PBMCs, taken around atezolizumab (anti-PD-L1) treatment.

CDR3 reads: CASSPGGGIRTETQYF. The DNA reads TGCGCCAGCAGCCCCGGTGGGGGGATAAGGACGGAGACCCAGTACTTC. Recombination joined TRBV5-1 with TRBJ2-5; TRBD2 is a possible D gene, resting on 6 matching bases. The CDR3, from cysteine to phenylalanine, totals 16 residues. Only the CDR3 portion is preserved as DNA: 48 bases, with reading frame beginning at the first base. CDR1 and CDR2 are read off the germline V gene as SGHRS and YFSETQ. V lost 4 bases and J lost 5 bases; the stretch between them is 21 bases long.